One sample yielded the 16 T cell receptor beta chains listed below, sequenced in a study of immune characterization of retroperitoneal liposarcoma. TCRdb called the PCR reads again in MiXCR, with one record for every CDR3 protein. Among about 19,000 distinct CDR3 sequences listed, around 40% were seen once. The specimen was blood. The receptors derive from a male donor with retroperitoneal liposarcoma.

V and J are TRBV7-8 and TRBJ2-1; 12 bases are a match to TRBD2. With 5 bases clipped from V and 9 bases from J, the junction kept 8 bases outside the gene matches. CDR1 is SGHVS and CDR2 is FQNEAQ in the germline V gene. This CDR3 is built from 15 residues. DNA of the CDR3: TGTGCCAGCAGCCCAGTCGCTAGCGGGAGGGGTGAGCAGTTCTTC. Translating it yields CASSPVASGRGEQFF.

The CDR3 bases are TGTGCCAGCAGTTCTCGCCGGGCCGGGACAGAAGCTTTCTTT. It translates to CASSSRRAGTEAFF. V gene TRBV6-5 combines with J gene TRBJ1-1; D is perhaps TRBD1 (6 bases). V gave up 4 bases and J gave up 8 bases, with 17 bases separating them. Per the germline V gene, CDR1 is MNHEY and CDR2 is SVGAGI. The CDR3 consists of 14 residues.

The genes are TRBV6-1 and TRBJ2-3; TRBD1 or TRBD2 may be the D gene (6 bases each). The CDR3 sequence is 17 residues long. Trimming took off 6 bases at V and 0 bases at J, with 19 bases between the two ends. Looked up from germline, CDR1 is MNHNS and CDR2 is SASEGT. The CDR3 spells CASSPDGGGPSTDTQYF. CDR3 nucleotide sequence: TGTGCCAGCAGCCCGGACGGAGGGGGGCCGAGCACAGATACGCAGTATTTT.

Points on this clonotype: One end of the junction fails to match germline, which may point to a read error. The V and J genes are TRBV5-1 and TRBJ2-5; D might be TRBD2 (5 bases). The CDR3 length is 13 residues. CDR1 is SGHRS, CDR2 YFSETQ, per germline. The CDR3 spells CASSLEGPGMPFF. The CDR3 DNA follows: TGCGCCAGCAGTCTCGAGGGTCCGGGGATGCCGTTCTTC.

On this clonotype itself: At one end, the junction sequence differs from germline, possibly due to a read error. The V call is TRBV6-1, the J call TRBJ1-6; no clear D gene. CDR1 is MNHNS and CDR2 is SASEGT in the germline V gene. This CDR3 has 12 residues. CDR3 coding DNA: TGTGCCAGCAATTCATACAATTCCCCCCTCCACTTT. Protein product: CASNSYNSPLHF.

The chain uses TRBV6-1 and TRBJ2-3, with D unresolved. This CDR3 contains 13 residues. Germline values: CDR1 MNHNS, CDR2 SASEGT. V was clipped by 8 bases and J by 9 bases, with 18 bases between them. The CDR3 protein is CASGSAPEETQYF. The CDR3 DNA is TGTGCCAGCGGGTCGGCGCCAGAGGAGACGCAGTATTTT.

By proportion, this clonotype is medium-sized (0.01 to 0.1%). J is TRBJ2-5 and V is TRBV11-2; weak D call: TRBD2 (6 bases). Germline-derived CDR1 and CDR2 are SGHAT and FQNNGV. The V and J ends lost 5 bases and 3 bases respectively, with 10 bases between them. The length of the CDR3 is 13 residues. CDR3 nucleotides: TGTGCCAGCAGCCTAGCGTTGGAAGAGACCCAGTACTTC. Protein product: CASSLALEETQYF. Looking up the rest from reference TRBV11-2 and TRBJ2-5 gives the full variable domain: EAGVAQSPRYKIIEKRQSVAFWCNPISGHATLYWYQQILGQGPKLLIQFQNNGVVDDSQLPKDRFSAERLKGVDSTLKIQPAKLEDSAVYLCASSLALEETQYFGPGTRLLVL.

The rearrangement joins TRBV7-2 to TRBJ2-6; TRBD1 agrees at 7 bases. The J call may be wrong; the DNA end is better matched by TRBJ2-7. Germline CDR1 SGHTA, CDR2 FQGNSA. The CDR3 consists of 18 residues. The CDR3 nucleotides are TGTGCCAGCACCCTTAGGGCCTACAGGGGCTTGTCCTACAATGAGCAGTACTTC. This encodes CASTLRAYRGLSYNEQYF.

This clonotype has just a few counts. CDR3 amino acids: CARSFFGSGYNEQYF. The CDR3 DNA reads TGTGCCAGAAGCTTTTTCGGATCCGGGTACAATGAGCAGTACTTC. The chain couples TRBV5-3 to TRBJ2-1; D unclear. The J call may be in error: the DNA end matches TRBJ2-7 better. TRBV5-3 is designated an ORF whose function remains uncertain. This CDR3 has 15 residues.

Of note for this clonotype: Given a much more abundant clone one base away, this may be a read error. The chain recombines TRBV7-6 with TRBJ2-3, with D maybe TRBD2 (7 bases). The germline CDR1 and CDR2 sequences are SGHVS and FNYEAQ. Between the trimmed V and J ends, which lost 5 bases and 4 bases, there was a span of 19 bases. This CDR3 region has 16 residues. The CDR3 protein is CASSPERAGASDTQYF. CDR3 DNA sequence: TGTGCCAGCAGCCCCGAAAGGGCGGGGGCCTCAGATACGCAGTATTTT.

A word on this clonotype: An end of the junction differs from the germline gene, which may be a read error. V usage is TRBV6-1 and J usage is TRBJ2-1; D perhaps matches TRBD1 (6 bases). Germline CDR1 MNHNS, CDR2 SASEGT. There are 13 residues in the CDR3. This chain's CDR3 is CASRPRTDNEPFF. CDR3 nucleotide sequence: TGTGCCAGCAGGCCGAGGACAGACAATGAGCCGTTCTTC.

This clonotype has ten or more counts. The CDR3 region is CASSPQGAHFGYTF. The CDR3 coding sequence is TGTGCCAGCAGTCCACAGGGGGCGCATTTTGGCTACACCTTC. The chain joins TRBV6-1 to TRBJ1-2, with TRBD1 identical over 9 bases. V trimming: 5 bases; J trimming: 7 bases; junction bases outside the gene matches: 8. CDR1 and CDR2 from the germline V gene are MNHNS and SASEGT. The CDR3 runs to 14 residues.

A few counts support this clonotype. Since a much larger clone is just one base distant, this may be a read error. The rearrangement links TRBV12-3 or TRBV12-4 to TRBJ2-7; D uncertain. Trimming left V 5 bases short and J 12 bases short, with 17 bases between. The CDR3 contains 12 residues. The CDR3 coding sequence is TGTGCCAGCAGTCAAACGGGTGATGGGCTGTACTTC. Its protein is CASSQTGDGLYF.

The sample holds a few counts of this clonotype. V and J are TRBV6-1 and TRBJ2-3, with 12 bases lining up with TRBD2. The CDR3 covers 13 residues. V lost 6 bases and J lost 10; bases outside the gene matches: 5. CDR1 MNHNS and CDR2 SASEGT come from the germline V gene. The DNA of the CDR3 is TGTGCCAGCAGCCCGGGACTAGCGGGTGCGCAGTATTTT. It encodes CASSPGLAGAQYF.

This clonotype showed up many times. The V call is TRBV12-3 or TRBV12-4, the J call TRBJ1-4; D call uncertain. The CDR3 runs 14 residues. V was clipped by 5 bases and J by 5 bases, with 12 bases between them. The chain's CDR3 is CASSPFPRNEKLFF. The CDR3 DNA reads TGTGCCAGCAGTCCATTCCCAAGAAATGAAAAACTGTTTTTT.

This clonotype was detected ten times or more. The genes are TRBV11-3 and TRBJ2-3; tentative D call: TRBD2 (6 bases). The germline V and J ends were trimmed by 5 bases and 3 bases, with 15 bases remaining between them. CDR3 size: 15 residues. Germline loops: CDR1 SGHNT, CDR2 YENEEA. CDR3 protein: CASSPRTGVTDTQYF. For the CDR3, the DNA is TGTGCCAGCAGCCCCCGCACGGGAGTAACAGATACGCAGTATTTT.